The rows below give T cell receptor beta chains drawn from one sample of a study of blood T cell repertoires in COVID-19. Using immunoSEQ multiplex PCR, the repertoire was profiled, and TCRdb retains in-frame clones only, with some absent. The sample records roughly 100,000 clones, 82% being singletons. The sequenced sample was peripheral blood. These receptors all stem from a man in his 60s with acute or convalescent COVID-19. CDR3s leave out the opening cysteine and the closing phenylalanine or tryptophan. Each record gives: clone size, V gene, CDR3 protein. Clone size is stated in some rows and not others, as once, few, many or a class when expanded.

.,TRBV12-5,ASGLDPGTGVRT
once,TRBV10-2,ASILREGAF
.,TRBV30,AWGGPETQY
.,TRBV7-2,ASSARQGSGLNYGYT
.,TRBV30,AWSHGTPSEQY
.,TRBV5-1,ASSLVGTSLRDDYEQY
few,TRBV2,ASSDNRKTSPLH
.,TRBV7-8,ASSPGGGGNEKLF
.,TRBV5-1,ASSSLAGGPDTQY
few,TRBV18,ASSPGTGGDEQY
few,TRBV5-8,ANQGQGTHNYGYT
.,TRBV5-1,ASSPGGPVTGELF
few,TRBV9,ASSETLGQSYGYT
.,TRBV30,AWSILDQPQH
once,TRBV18,ASSEGQLMNTEAF
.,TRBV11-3,ASSPSGRVNNEQF
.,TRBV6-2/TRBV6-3,ASSYGRNQPQH
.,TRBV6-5,ASSYDRWNTGELF
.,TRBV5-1,ASSLGAGDEKLF
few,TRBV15,ATSRPARPDTQY